This TCR beta chain was found in a study of OX40 agonist ivuxolimab in advanced cancers. Study overall: Partial responses were achieved by three patients: one hepatocellular carcinoma, two cutaneous melanoma.

Study-wide findings and caveats: Antigen specificity was not determined for the expanded peripheral T cells.

Some clones are missing from TCRdb's copy, which holds only in-frame ones; the method was immunoSEQ multiplex PCR. The sample lists roughly 41,000 clones; 88% were seen once. J lost 3 bases, V lost 2 bases, and 9 bases had no gene match. The length of the CDR3 is 16 residues. Germline CDR1 MNHEY, CDR2 SVGAGI. For this clone: Its antigen is unidentified.

This TCR was recovered from an adult with an advanced solid tumor such as melanoma, head and neck, liver or kidney cancer. The starting material was CD4+ or CD8+ T cells sorted from blood, obtained in a trial of the OX40 agonist ivuxolimab. This chain joins TRBV6-5 and TRBJ2-7; 8 bases are shared with TRBD1. In DNA, the CDR3 is TGTGCCAGCAGTTACCTCCCGGGACAGGTCTTCTACGAGCAGTACTTC. The encoded protein is CASSYLPGQVFYEQYF.